The present T cell receptor beta chain was sequenced within a study of blood T cell repertoires in COVID-19. About the study: Collection of acute and convalescent COVID-19 samples took place in the United States, Italy and Spain. Nucleic acid was either cDNA or gDNA, and it came from T cells, B-cell-depleted T cells, or PBMCs.

Original methodology: For nucleated cells, counts were estimated from reference gene primer amplification. Sequencing used immunoSEQ multiplex PCR; TCRdb keeps in-frame clones, though not all of them. V and J calls and clone size come straight from that table; D and trimming were deduced from the DNA. The sample has tens of thousands of clones, around 87% seen once. Looked up from germline, CDR1 is LGHDT and CDR2 is YNNKEL (reference sequence). The CDR3 runs 14 residues. J gave up 2 bases and V 5 bases, and 4 bases lay outside the gene matches. The receptor was derived from an older man with acute or convalescent COVID-19. Sequenced input: peripheral blood. The chain has TRBV3-1 (or the pseudogene TRBV3-2) and TRBJ2-3; 7 bases align to TRBD2. The CDR3 region has the DNA TGTGCCAGCAGCTCCCGGGACTACACAGATACGCAGTATTTT. Its protein is CASSSRDYTDTQYF.